Listed here are 3 T cell receptor beta chains from one sample, sequenced in a study of T cell responses to AZD1222 COVID-19 vaccine. Profiling relied on immunoSEQ multiplex PCR, and the TCRdb table lists in-frame clones only, not all of them. The profile shows around 90,000 clones, over 75% of them singletons. The specimen was peripheral blood, collected on day 0 of AZD1222 vaccination. These receptors originate from an adult in good health.

The chain links TRBV7-9 to TRBJ2-1; D not certain. The germline V gene encodes CDR1 SEHNR and CDR2 FQNEAQ (reference sequence). The V gene lost 4 bases and the J gene lost 5 bases, with 18 bases spanning the gap. The CDR3 sequence is 16 residues long. This CDR3 reads CASSSTVDQGNNEQFF. The CDR3 nucleotides read TGTGCCAGCAGCTCTACTGTGGACCAAGGTAACAATGAGCAGTTCTTC.

J is TRBJ2-7 and V is TRBV10-3; TRBD1 matches at 8 bases. CDR3 length: 14 residues. CDR1 is ENHRY and CDR2 is SYGVKD in the germline V gene. The V gene end was trimmed by 5 bases and the J gene end by 2 bases; junction bases not matched to a gene: 5. The CDR3 sequence: CAISPGQVAYEQYF. The CDR3 nucleotides are TGTGCCATCAGTCCGGGACAGGTTGCCTACGAGCAGTACTTC.

The J gene is TRBJ1-1, the V gene TRBV11-2; D is unresolved. V was cut by 0 bases and J by 7 bases, with 9 bases left in between. Germline CDR1 reads SGHAT; CDR2 reads FQNNGV. The CDR3 sequence is 13 residues long. CDR3: CASSLDRAIEAFF. CDR3 in DNA: TGTGCCAGCAGCTTAGACCGGGCCATTGAAGCTTTCTTT.